One sample yielded the 29 T cell receptor beta chains listed below, sequenced in a study of low-dose radiotherapy and immunotherapy resistance in tumors. TRAV- and TRBV-specific primers, spanning alpha and beta chains, primed first-strand cDNA. The TCRs were subjected to amplification over about 20 PCR cycles employing a constant-region primer in conjunction with a V-primer adapter. TCRdb reprocessed the reads with MiXCR, giving one entry per CDR3 protein. The table has tens of thousands of distinct CDR3 sequences, around 20% seen once. Time point noted: after trial treatment. This sample's treatment: LDRT plus nivolumab, ipilimumab, low-dose cyclophosphamide and aspirin (RACIN trial). The sample here was PBMCs, taken after low-dose radiotherapy plus immunotherapy. These receptors were collected from a female donor with ovarian cancer.

This clonotype was counted ten times or more. The rearrangement joins TRBV12-3 or TRBV12-4 to TRBJ2-4; D is ambiguous. With 6 bases removed from V and 0 bases from J, the gap between germline ends came to 9 bases. This CDR3 has 14 amino acids. The CDR3 spells CASSTVLAKNIQYF. In DNA form, the CDR3 reads TGTGCCAGCAGCACAGTCCTAGCCAAAAACATTCAGTACTTC.

This clonotype was recorded many times. This chain joins TRBV6-8 and TRBJ2-1; D is unclear. With 6 bases removed from V and 4 bases from J, the gap between germline ends came to 16 bases. The germline gives CDR1 MNHGY, CDR2 SAAAGT. This CDR3 comprises 15 residues. The CDR3, as DNA: TGTGCCAGCAGCCGCCGGGCTTACCAATACAATGAGCAGTTCTTC. Translating it yields CASSRRAYQYNEQFF.

This clonotype was observed at least ten times. The genes are TRBV4-2 and TRBJ2-7, with D possibly matching TRBD2 (6 bases). Per the germline V gene, CDR1 is LGHNA and CDR2 is YNFKEQ. The CDR3 has 13 residues. Trimming removed 4 bases from V and 1 base from J, with 8 bases in between. As DNA, the CDR3 is TGTGCCAGCAGCCCCCGGGGGTCCTACGAGCAGTACTTC. Amino acids: CASSPRGSYEQYF.

Details on this clonotype: A far larger clone is only one base removed, so a read error is likely. The chain uses TRBV7-2 and TRBJ2-1; TRBD1 aligns across 11 bases. This CDR3 region has 17 residues. After removal of 5 bases from V and 10 bases from J, the junction contained 16 bases not matched to a gene. The germline gives CDR1 SGHTA, CDR2 FQGNSA. The CDR3, as DNA: TGTGCCAGCAGCCGTCCCGGGACAGGGGGTCGGAACTACGAGCAGTTCTTC. Translating gives CASSRPGTGGRNYEQFF.

This clonotype was observed at least ten times. This rearrangement joins TRBV2 to TRBJ1-1; 7 nucleotides line up with TRBD1. This CDR3 contains 13 residues. Germline-derived CDR1 and CDR2 are SNHLY and FYNNEI. J gave up 2 bases and V 7 bases, and 4 bases lay outside the gene matches. The CDR3 loop is CASTRDSNTEAFF. The CDR3 DNA reads as TGTGCCAGCACCCGGGACAGCAACACTGAAGCTTTCTTT.

V is TRBV28 and J is TRBJ1-6; 10 positions agree with TRBD1. In germline, CDR1 is MDHEN, CDR2 SYDVKM. After removal of 6 bases from V and 9 bases from J, the junction contained 2 bases not matched to a gene. The CDR3 length is 13 residues. The CDR3 is CASRGTGVSPLHF. For the CDR3, the DNA is TGTGCCAGCAGAGGGACAGGGGTTTCACCCCTCCACTTT.

In regard to this clonotype: A single base separates this from a much larger clone, so it may be a read error. The V call is TRBV3-1, the J call TRBJ2-2; a weak D match, TRBD1 (6 bases). This CDR3 is built from 14 residues. Germline V lookup: CDR1 LGHDT, CDR2 YNNKEL (reference sequence). Written as DNA, the CDR3 is TGTGTCAGCAGCCAAGACTTACAGGGTCGGGAGCTGTTTTTT. It is translated as CVSSQDLQGRELFF.

The sample holds many counts of this clonotype. V usage is TRBV4-2 and J usage is TRBJ1-4; TRBD1 matches at 7 bases. This CDR3 is 15 amino acids long. CDR1 is LGHNA, CDR2 YNFKEQ, per germline. J was trimmed by 5 bases and V by 1 base; bases with no gene match: 4. CDR3 sequence: CASSQGQGSNEKLFF. CDR3 sequence (DNA): TGTGCCAGCAGCCAAGGACAGGGTTCCAATGAAAAACTGTTTTTT.

V gene TRBV5-1 combines with J gene TRBJ2-3, with no clear D. CDR1 and CDR2 from the germline V gene are SGHRS and YFSETQ. The length of the CDR3 is 14 residues. Trimming stripped 3 bases from V and 2 bases from J, with 10 bases between. The CDR3 loop reads CASSSQQNTDTQYF. The CDR3 DNA is TGCGCCAGCAGCTCGCAGCAGAACACAGATACGCAGTATTTT.

The rearrangement links TRBV30 to TRBJ1-5; D gene ambiguous. CDR3 length: 14 residues. CDR1 is GTSNPN and CDR2 is SVGIG in the germline V gene (reference sequence). Trimming removed 2 bases at V and 4 bases at J, with 12 bases between. The CDR3 DNA reads as TGTGCCTGGAGTAGGACTCGAGGGAATCAGCCCCAGCATTTT. Protein: CAWSRTRGNQPQHF.

This clonotype was recorded many times. The chain uses TRBV6-2 or TRBV6-3 and TRBJ1-1, with unresolved D. CDR1 and CDR2 (germline): MNHEY, SVGEGT. Trimming removed 7 bases at V and 1 base at J, with 22 bases between. This CDR3 is built from 17 residues. For the CDR3, the DNA is TGTGCCAGCACCTACGAAGGCGGAGGACCGAAGAACACTGAAGCTTTCTTT. It yields the protein CASTYEGGGPKNTEAFF.

This clonotype came up once. Possible read error: a much larger clone is one base away. This chain uses TRBV28 with TRBJ2-3; D ambiguous. Trimming removed 5 bases at V and 5 bases at J, with 5 bases between. Germline CDR1 reads MDHEN; CDR2 reads SYDVKM. CDR3 length: 11 amino acids. The CDR3 region has the DNA TGTGCCAGCAGTCCCCTAGATACGCAGTATTTT. Amino acid sequence: CASSPLDTQYF.

Details on this clonotype: A far larger clone is only one base removed, so a read error is likely. The V gene is TRBV27, the J gene TRBJ2-7, with D perhaps TRBD2 (6 bases). This CDR3 spans 16 amino acids. Germline loops: CDR1 MNHEY, CDR2 SMNVEV (reference sequence). V lost 6 bases and J 6 bases, leaving 24 bases between the germline ends. The CDR3: CASSHPRGGTPFEQYF. For the CDR3, the DNA is TGTGCCAGCAGCCACCCCCGGGGCGGGACCCCCTTCGAGCAGTACTTC.

The CDR3 reads CAGSMDASYNEQFF. DNA of the CDR3: TGTGCCGGCTCGATGGACGCCTCCTACAATGAGCAGTTCTTC. This chain uses TRBV2 with TRBJ2-1; D uncertain. V lost 11 bases and J lost 0, with 14 bases in between. Germline V gene lookup returns CDR1 SNHLY and CDR2 FYNNEI. The CDR3 length is 14 residues. Supplemented by reference TRBV2 and TRBJ2-1, the full variable domain reads EPEVTQTPSHQVTQMGQEVILRCVPISNHLYFYWYRQILGQKVEFLVSFYNNEISEKSEIFDDQFSVERPDGSNFTLKIRSTKLEDSAMYFCAGSMDASYNEQFFGPGTRLTVL.

This clonotype was picked up many times. The gene calls are TRBV19 and TRBJ1-5; D is possibly TRBD1 (5 bases). CDR1 is LNHDA and CDR2 is SQIVND in the germline V gene (reference sequence). This CDR3 is 17 amino acids long. V lost 10 bases, J lost 4 bases, and 26 bases lay in between. The CDR3 loop is CAIKPRDYPPRNQPQHF. The CDR3 DNA sequence: TGTGCCATCAAACCCCGGGACTATCCTCCTCGGAATCAGCCCCAGCATTTT.

Ten or more counts support this clonotype. The J gene is TRBJ2-1, the V gene TRBV6-2 or TRBV6-3, with D possibly TRBD1 on 5 matching bases. Trimming removed 5 bases at V and 1 base at J, with 15 bases between. Germline CDR1 reads MNHEY; CDR2 reads SVGEGT. This CDR3 region has 16 residues. The CDR3 DNA sequence: TGTGCCAGCAGTGCTAGGGGATCTACTTCCTACAATGAGCAGTTCTTC. Amino acid sequence: CASSARGSTSYNEQFF.

There are many counts of this clonotype. This chain joins TRBV2 and TRBJ2-7, with a tentative D call TRBD1 (5 bases). CDR3 length: 12 residues. Between the trimmed V and J ends, which lost 6 bases and 0 bases, there was a span of 6 bases. Germline CDR1 reads SNHLY; CDR2 reads FYNNEI. This CDR3 is CASRDNSYEQYF. DNA for the CDR3: TGTGCCAGCAGGGACAACTCCTACGAGCAGTACTTC.

Turning to this clonotype: Only one base separates this from a far larger clonotype, so it likely reflects a read error. The chain carries TRBV6-5 and TRBJ2-1, with a possible D match to TRBD2 (6 bases). V lost 1 base to trimming and J lost 10 bases, with 11 bases between them. The CDR3 runs 13 residues. In germline, CDR1 is MNHEY, CDR2 SVGAGI. The chain's CDR3 is CASSYFGGGEQFF. In nucleotides, the CDR3 is TGTGCCAGCAGTTACTTCGGGGGTGGCGAGCAGTTCTTC.

This clonotype appeared many times. The chain is built from TRBV19 and TRBJ1-5, with D unclear. The CDR3 spans 14 residues. Trimming removed 5 bases at V and 1 base at J, with 9 bases between. Germline lookup yields CDR1 LNHDA and CDR2 SQIVND (reference sequence). CDR3 DNA: TGTGCCAGTAGTCCCCCTGGGAGCAATCAGCCCCAGCATTTT. Translated, it gives CASSPPGSNQPQHF.

This clonotype was recorded at least ten times. This rearrangement joins TRBV29-1 to TRBJ2-1, with a weak D call TRBD1 (6 bases). Germline CDR1 reads SQVTM; CDR2 reads ANQGSEA. Between the trimmed V and J ends, which lost 3 bases and 7 bases, there was a span of 13 bases. The CDR3 runs 13 residues. CDR3 in DNA: TGCAGCGTTGATTCGCAGGGGTTGAATGAGCAGTTCTTC. Its translation is CSVDSQGLNEQFF.

This clonotype has at least ten counts. The chain combines TRBV7-9 with TRBJ1-5, with TRBD1 as a possible D gene (5 bases). CDR3 length: 16 amino acids. Germline CDR1 SEHNR, CDR2 FQNEAQ (reference sequence). V lost 1 base, J lost 7 bases, and 17 bases lay in between. For the CDR3, the DNA is TGTGCCAGCAGCTTAGGGTTGGGAGTAGGGGAACAGCCCCAGCATTTT. Its protein is CASSLGLGVGEQPQHF.

The table lists this clonotype with a few counts. The chain links TRBV6-2 or TRBV6-3 to TRBJ1-2, with D possibly being TRBD1 (5 bases). The CDR3 consists of 15 residues. Germline CDR1 is MNHEY and CDR2 is SVGEGT. The germline V and J ends were trimmed by 5 bases and 0 bases, with 13 bases remaining between them. CDR3 nucleotides: TGTGCCAGCAGTCACGACAGAACTACTAACTATGGCTACACCTTC. Translation gives CASSHDRTTNYGYTF.

This clonotype occurred many times. The rearrangement links TRBV28 to TRBJ1-3; D gene uncertain. The germline gives CDR1 MDHEN, CDR2 SYDVKM. V was cut by 6 bases and J by 5 bases, with 17 bases left in between. The CDR3 totals 15 residues. The CDR3 here is CASSNRRGFRNTIYF. The CDR3 DNA follows: TGTGCCAGCAGCAACCGGCGGGGATTTCGAAACACCATATATTTT.

This clonotype occurred many times. The CDR3 coding sequence is TGTGCCAGCAGCTTAGGCCGCGGCATGGATGGCTACACCTTC. Amino acid sequence: CASSLGRGMDGYTF. V gene TRBV7-9 combines with J gene TRBJ1-2, with no clear D. This CDR3 spans 14 amino acids. Germline CDR1 reads SEHNR; CDR2 reads FQNEAQ (reference sequence). V was shortened by 1 base and J by 6 bases, with 12 bases between the two germline ends. The whole variable domain, filled in from reference TRBV7-9 and TRBJ1-2, reads DTGVSQNPRHKITKRGQNVTFRCDPISEHNRLYWYRQTLGQGPEFLTYFQNEAQLEKSRLLSDRFSAERPKGSFSTLEIQRTEQGDSAMYLCASSLGRGMDGYTFGSGTRLTVV.

This chain joins TRBV19 and TRBJ1-2; D not resolved. The CDR3 extends over 17 amino acids. Germline values: CDR1 LNHDA, CDR2 SQIVND (reference sequence). V was trimmed by 2 bases and J by 0 bases, leaving 16 bases between them. As DNA, the CDR3 is TGTGCCAGTAGTATACCGCTGGGTGCCGCAGCTAACTATGGCTACACCTTC. Residues: CASSIPLGAAANYGYTF.

The V gene is TRBV20-1, the J gene TRBJ1-1; D remains unclear. Germline V CDR1 and CDR2: DFQATT, SNEGSKA (reference sequence). The V end lost 3 bases, the J end lost 3 bases, and 8 bases lay between the germline ends. The CDR3 has 12 amino acids. CDR3 protein: CSASGEYTEAFF. The CDR3 DNA sequence: TGCAGTGCTAGCGGGGAATACACTGAAGCTTTCTTT.

This clonotype has a count of ten or more. The chain joins TRBV5-4 to TRBJ2-2; D not certain. The V gene's germline CDR1 is SGHNT and CDR2 YYREEE (reference sequence). Trimming removed 0 bases at V and 7 bases at J, with 13 bases between. This CDR3 has 15 residues. CDR3 protein: CASSLDFRRDGELFF. The CDR3 DNA reads as TGTGCCAGCAGCTTGGATTTCAGAAGGGACGGGGAGCTGTTTTTT.

This clonotype appeared many times. This rearrangement joins TRBV18 to TRBJ2-3; D gene unclear. CDR3 length equals 13 residues. The germline V and J ends were trimmed by 3 bases and 6 bases, with 10 bases remaining between them. CDR1 is KGHSH and CDR2 is LQKENI in the germline V gene. CDR3 in DNA: TGTGCCAGCTCACCGCCCCGACGGGATACGCAGTATTTT. Amino acids: CASSPPRRDTQYF.

This clonotype was detected ten times or more. The V call is TRBV6-2 or TRBV6-3, the J call TRBJ1-5; weak D call: TRBD1 (5 bases). This CDR3 is built from 15 residues. Germline V gene sequence: CDR1 MNHEY, CDR2 SVGEGT. V dropped 6 bases and J dropped 2 bases, with 14 bases sitting between them. The CDR3 spells CASSHDRKRNQPQHF. DNA of the CDR3: TGTGCCAGCAGCCACGACAGAAAACGCAATCAGCCCCAGCATTTT.